The rows below give T cell receptor beta chains drawn from one sample of a study of blood T cell repertoires in COVID-19. The repertoire was sequenced with immunoSEQ multiplex PCR; TCRdb's copy has only in-frame clones and lacks some. This table holds some 95,000 clones, 70% to 90% found once. The sample taken for sequencing was peripheral blood. The origin of the receptors is a man in his 70s with acute or convalescent COVID-19. CDR3s include the opening cysteine and the closing phenylalanine or tryptophan. The order of the fields is J gene, D gene, V gene, clone size, CDR3 protein, CDR3 DNA. A D gene is named only where the DNA matches it firmly. Part of the rows lack a size; the others show once, few, many or a class for expanded clones.

j_gene: TRBJ1-1; d_gene: .; v_gene: TRBV19; abundance: .; CDR3aa: CASSIFRVGMNTEAFF; CDR3nt: TGTGCCAGTAGTATATTCAGGGTGGGCATGAACACTGAAGCTTTCTTT
j_gene: TRBJ2-2; d_gene: .; v_gene: TRBV4-1; abundance: .; CDR3aa: CASSQNAGLGELFF; CDR3nt: TGCGCCAGCAGCCAAAACGCAGGGCTCGGGGAGCTGTTTTTT
j_gene: TRBJ2-3; d_gene: TRBD2; v_gene: TRBV7-8; abundance: few; CDR3aa: CASSLVSGGSTDTQYF; CDR3nt: TGTGCCAGCAGCTTAGTCAGCGGGGGTAGCACAGATACGCAGTATTTT
j_gene: TRBJ2-1; d_gene: TRBD2; v_gene: TRBV6-5; abundance: .; CDR3aa: CASAGTRTGDEQFF; CDR3nt: TGTGCCAGTGCCGGGACTAGAACCGGCGATGAGCAGTTCTTC
j_gene: TRBJ1-2; d_gene: TRBD1; v_gene: TRBV7-2; abundance: .; CDR3aa: CASSFPGGYYGYTF; CDR3nt: TGTGCCAGCAGCTTCCCAGGGGGCTACTATGGCTACACCTTC
j_gene: TRBJ1-1; d_gene: TRBD1; v_gene: TRBV5-1; abundance: once; CDR3aa: CASSRTGGRGTNTEAFF; CDR3nt: TGCGCCAGCAGCAGGACAGGGGGCCGGGGAACGAACACTGAAGCTTTCTTT
j_gene: TRBJ2-3; d_gene: TRBD2; v_gene: TRBV3-1/TRBV3-2; abundance: .; CDR3aa: CASSQGGLAGGTDTQYF; CDR3nt: TGTGCCAGCAGCCAAGGGGGACTAGCGGGGGGAACAGATACGCAGTATTTT
j_gene: TRBJ2-1; d_gene: TRBD1; v_gene: TRBV7-9; abundance: .; CDR3aa: CASSLVGQGGYNEQFF; CDR3nt: TGTGCCAGCAGCTTAGTCGGACAGGGGGGCTACAATGAGCAGTTCTTC
j_gene: TRBJ1-2; d_gene: .; v_gene: TRBV2; abundance: once; CDR3aa: CASSGQYGYTF; CDR3nt: TGTGCCAGCAGTGGGCAATATGGCTACACCTTC
j_gene: TRBJ1-1; d_gene: TRBD1; v_gene: TRBV7-2; abundance: few; CDR3aa: CASSPRQGDLAFF; CDR3nt: TGTGCCAGCAGCCCGAGACAGGGCGATTTGGCTTTCTTT
j_gene: TRBJ2-3; d_gene: TRBD1; v_gene: TRBV19; abundance: .; CDR3aa: CASSTSTGHGTDTQYF; CDR3nt: TGTGCCAGTAGTACCTCGACAGGGCATGGCACAGATACGCAGTATTTT
j_gene: TRBJ2-1; d_gene: TRBD1; v_gene: TRBV6-6; abundance: .; CDR3aa: CASSSRTGYNEQFF; CDR3nt: TGTGCCAGCAGTTCTCGGACAGGCTACAATGAGCAGTTCTTC
j_gene: TRBJ1-1; d_gene: .; v_gene: TRBV30; abundance: .; CDR3aa: CAWSVGGTEAFF; CDR3nt: TGTGCCTGGAGTGTAGGGGGAACTGAAGCTTTCTTT
j_gene: TRBJ1-3; d_gene: TRBD1; v_gene: TRBV5-1; abundance: .; CDR3aa: CASSLVATGLSGNTIYF; CDR3nt: TGCGCCAGCAGCTTGGTAGCGACAGGGCTTTCTGGAAACACCATATATTTT
j_gene: TRBJ2-3; d_gene: TRBD1; v_gene: TRBV19; abundance: .; CDR3aa: CASSPNRGLTDTQYF; CDR3nt: TGTGCCAGCTCACCTAACAGGGGGCTCACAGATACGCAGTATTTT
j_gene: TRBJ1-5; d_gene: TRBD1; v_gene: TRBV28; abundance: few; CDR3aa: CASIRGTAYNQPQHF; CDR3nt: TGTGCCAGCATACGGGGGACAGCCTACAATCAGCCCCAGCATTTT
j_gene: TRBJ2-2; d_gene: .; v_gene: TRBV7-2; abundance: .; CDR3aa: CASSLLKRSGELFF; CDR3nt: TGTGCCAGCAGCCTCCTAAAGAGGTCCGGGGAGCTGTTTTTT
j_gene: TRBJ1-1; d_gene: .; v_gene: TRBV28; abundance: .; CDR3aa: CASSLSWQNEAFF; CDR3nt: TGTGCCAGCAGTTTATCATGGCAAAATGAAGCTTTCTTT
j_gene: TRBJ2-3; d_gene: .; v_gene: TRBV6-1; abundance: .; CDR3aa: CASSAVAGLKADTQYF; CDR3nt: TGTGCCAGCAGTGCGGTGGCAGGCCTAAAGGCAGATACGCAGTATTTT
j_gene: TRBJ1-2; d_gene: .; v_gene: TRBV12-3/TRBV12-4; abundance: .; CDR3aa: CASSSSQGYGYTF; CDR3nt: TGTGCCAGCAGTTCCTCACAGGGATATGGCTACACCTTC
j_gene: TRBJ2-5; d_gene: .; v_gene: TRBV10-2; abundance: few; CDR3aa: CASSDQGRGTQETQYF; CDR3nt: TGCGCCAGCAGCGACCAGGGTAGGGGGACCCAAGAGACCCAGTACTTC
j_gene: TRBJ2-1; d_gene: TRBD1; v_gene: TRBV6-6; abundance: .; CDR3aa: CASSPHSTGKRGNEQFF; CDR3nt: TGTGCCAGCAGTCCCCATTCGACAGGGAAAAGAGGGAATGAGCAGTTCTTC
j_gene: TRBJ2-3; d_gene: TRBD2; v_gene: TRBV19; abundance: .; CDR3aa: CASSMLAGGIADTQYF; CDR3nt: TGTGCCAGTAGTATGCTAGCGGGGGGGATTGCAGATACGCAGTATTTT
j_gene: TRBJ1-4; d_gene: TRBD1; v_gene: TRBV11-2; abundance: .; CDR3aa: CASSPDRGLDEKLFF; CDR3nt: TGTGCCAGCAGCCCGGACAGGGGGCTCGATGAAAAACTGTTTTTT
j_gene: TRBJ2-5; d_gene: .; v_gene: TRBV3-1/TRBV3-2; abundance: .; CDR3aa: CASSLLRGETQYF; CDR3nt: TGTGCCAGCAGCCTCCTCCGAGGGGAGACCCAGTACTTC
j_gene: TRBJ1-1; d_gene: TRBD1; v_gene: TRBV5-1; abundance: few; CDR3aa: CASSRQGLNTEAFF; CDR3nt: TGCGCCAGCAGCAGACAGGGCCTGAACACTGAAGCTTTCTTT
j_gene: TRBJ1-3; d_gene: .; v_gene: TRBV4-2; abundance: .; CDR3aa: CASSQEGTRNSGNTIYF; CDR3nt: TGTGCCAGCAGCCAAGAGGGGACAAGGAACTCTGGAAACACCATATATTTT
j_gene: TRBJ1-1; d_gene: .; v_gene: TRBV6-1; abundance: .; CDR3aa: CASSEAPGEAFF; CDR3nt: TGTGCCAGCAGTGAAGCGCCCGGTGAAGCTTTCTTT
j_gene: TRBJ1-2; d_gene: TRBD1; v_gene: TRBV2; abundance: .; CDR3aa: CASSPDRGRMYYGYTF; CDR3nt: TGTGCCAGCAGTCCTGACAGGGGGCGCATGTACTATGGCTACACCTTC
j_gene: TRBJ1-1; d_gene: TRBD1; v_gene: TRBV10-3; abundance: .; CDR3aa: CAISESTRGDRGGQAFF; CDR3nt: TGTGCCATCAGTGAGTCGACTCGGGGTGACAGGGGGGGCCAAGCTTTCTTT
j_gene: TRBJ1-5; d_gene: TRBD1; v_gene: TRBV2; abundance: few; CDR3aa: CASSAIRGQGGQPQHF; CDR3nt: TGTGCCAGCAGTGCTATTAGGGGACAGGGGGGTCAGCCCCAGCATTTT
j_gene: TRBJ1-1; d_gene: .; v_gene: TRBV10-1; abundance: .; CDR3aa: CASREGGNTEAFF; CDR3nt: TGCGCCAGCCGGGAGGGGGGGAACACTGAAGCTTTCTTT
j_gene: TRBJ2-3; d_gene: .; v_gene: TRBV9; abundance: .; CDR3aa: CASNPSSGTDTQYF; CDR3nt: TGTGCCAGCAATCCTTCGTCGGGCACAGATACGCAGTATTTT
j_gene: TRBJ2-1; d_gene: TRBD2; v_gene: TRBV29-1; abundance: .; CDR3aa: CSVEAASGGVYNEQFF; CDR3nt: TGCAGCGTTGAAGCGGCCAGCGGGGGAGTATACAATGAGCAGTTCTTC
j_gene: TRBJ2-2; d_gene: .; v_gene: TRBV19; abundance: .; CDR3aa: CASRARRGGDAGELFF; CDR3nt: TGTGCCAGTAGAGCCCGGCGAGGGGGAGATGCCGGGGAGCTGTTTTTT
j_gene: TRBJ1-1; d_gene: .; v_gene: TRBV7-3; abundance: .; CDR3aa: CASSLSRGTEAFF; CDR3nt: TGTGCCAGCAGCCTAAGCAGGGGCACTGAAGCTTTCTTT
j_gene: TRBJ1-2; d_gene: .; v_gene: TRBV29-1; abundance: .; CDR3aa: CSVEVDFLYGYTF; CDR3nt: TGCAGCGTTGAGGTAGACTTTCTCTATGGCTACACCTTC
j_gene: TRBJ1-2; d_gene: .; v_gene: TRBV28; abundance: .; CDR3aa: CASSLAYQGGYTF; CDR3nt: TGTGCCAGCAGTTTAGCGTACCAGGGAGGCTACACCTTC
j_gene: TRBJ1-1; d_gene: .; v_gene: TRBV15; abundance: .; CDR3aa: CATSRPSRGATEAFF; CDR3nt: TGTGCCACCAGCAGACCCTCTCGGGGGGCCACTGAAGCTTTCTTT
j_gene: TRBJ1-5; d_gene: TRBD1; v_gene: TRBV28; abundance: .; CDR3aa: CASSPGQGTNQPQHF; CDR3nt: TGTGCCAGCAGTCCGGGACAGGGGACCAATCAGCCCCAGCATTTT
j_gene: TRBJ1-4; d_gene: .; v_gene: TRBV25-1; abundance: .; CDR3aa: CASKRQRGGNEKLFF; CDR3nt: TGTGCCAGCAAGAGACAAAGAGGGGGTAATGAAAAACTGTTTTTT
j_gene: TRBJ1-2; d_gene: .; v_gene: TRBV9; abundance: .; CDR3aa: CASSVLAGTPGGLEGYTF; CDR3nt: TGTGCCAGCAGCGTTTTAGCAGGGACACCCGGAGGCTTGGAAGGCTACACCTTC
j_gene: TRBJ1-2; d_gene: TRBD1; v_gene: TRBV4-1; abundance: few; CDR3aa: CASSHPSGTGQYGYTF; CDR3nt: TGCGCCAGCAGCCACCCGAGCGGGACAGGCCAATATGGCTACACCTTC
j_gene: TRBJ1-2; d_gene: .; v_gene: TRBV5-1; abundance: .; CDR3aa: CASSLVEAYGYTF; CDR3nt: TGCGCCAGCAGCTTGGTTGAGGCCTATGGCTACACCTTC
j_gene: TRBJ2-3; d_gene: TRBD2; v_gene: TRBV19; abundance: .; CDR3aa: CASGLAGGGTDTQYF; CDR3nt: TGTGCCTCGGGACTAGCGGGGGGCGGTACAGATACGCAGTATTTT
j_gene: TRBJ1-3; d_gene: TRBD1; v_gene: TRBV6-5; abundance: .; CDR3aa: CASSSWTGTGNTIYF; CDR3nt: TGTGCCAGCAGCTCCTGGACAGGGACTGGAAACACCATATATTTT
j_gene: TRBJ1-2; d_gene: TRBD1; v_gene: TRBV5-4; abundance: few; CDR3aa: CASSFAGQGAQGYGYTF; CDR3nt: TGTGCCAGCAGCTTTGCGGGACAGGGGGCGCAGGGCTATGGCTACACCTTC
j_gene: TRBJ2-2; d_gene: TRBD2; v_gene: TRBV11-3; abundance: few; CDR3aa: CASSLRSGGDTGELFF; CDR3nt: TGTGCCAGCAGCTTACGTAGCGGGGGGGACACCGGGGAGCTGTTTTTT
j_gene: TRBJ1-3; d_gene: .; v_gene: TRBV10-2; abundance: .; CDR3aa: CASSDRPPEGNTIYF; CDR3nt: TGCGCCAGCAGTGACAGGCCTCCTGAGGGAAACACCATATATTTT
j_gene: TRBJ1-2; d_gene: .; v_gene: TRBV12-3/TRBV12-4; abundance: few; CDR3aa: CASSLAGVGYTF; CDR3nt: TGTGCCAGCAGTTTGGCGGGGGTTGGCTACACCTTC
j_gene: TRBJ1-6; d_gene: TRBD1; v_gene: TRBV6-5; abundance: once; CDR3aa: CASAADRGDSPLHF; CDR3nt: TGTGCCAGCGCGGCCGACAGGGGAGACTCACCCCTCCACTTT
j_gene: TRBJ2-2; d_gene: .; v_gene: TRBV24-1; abundance: .; CDR3aa: CATSDDRANTGELFF; CDR3nt: TGTGCCACCAGTGATGACAGAGCGAACACCGGGGAGCTGTTTTTT
j_gene: TRBJ2-3; d_gene: TRBD2; v_gene: TRBV9; abundance: .; CDR3aa: CASSLQSGGTDTQYF; CDR3nt: TGTGCCAGCAGCCTACAGAGCGGGGGTACAGATACGCAGTATTTT
j_gene: TRBJ1-4; d_gene: TRBD1; v_gene: TRBV19; abundance: once; CDR3aa: CASTSQTGTNEKLFF; CDR3nt: TGTGCCAGTACCTCACAGACAGGGACTAATGAAAAACTGTTTTTT
j_gene: TRBJ2-1; d_gene: .; v_gene: TRBV5-1; abundance: once; CDR3aa: CASSLGLGVRNEQFF; CDR3nt: TGCGCCAGCAGCTTGGGACTAGGAGTAAGGAATGAGCAGTTCTTC